Listed below are T cell receptor beta chains from one sample, sequenced in a study of blood T cell repertoires in COVID-19. Repertoires were generated with immunoSEQ multiplex PCR, while TCRdb's copy carries only in-frame clones and drops some. Of roughly 200,000 clones in the sample, 88% were seen once. Material: peripheral blood. The receptors here all came from a man aged 18 to 29 with active or convalescent COVID-19. The CDR3 runs from the conserved cysteine through the conserved F or W. The order of the fields is V gene, J gene, CDR3 length, D gene, clone size, CDR3 DNA, CDR3 protein. A D gene is named only where the DNA matches it firmly. Clone size is not always given. Where it is, it says once, few, many or a class for expanded clones.

V: TRBV7-9; J: TRBJ1-2; length: 11; D: NA; size: once; DNA: TGTGCCAGCAGCGCCGGTTTTGGCTACACCTTC; CDR3: CASSAGFGYTF
V: TRBV7-9; J: TRBJ1-1; length: 14; D: NA; size: NA; DNA: TGTGCCAGCAGCCCCCGTGGGGGGGGCACTGAAGCTTTCTTT; CDR3: CASSPRGGGTEAFF
V: TRBV9; J: TRBJ2-1; length: 13; D: NA; size: NA; DNA: TGTGCCAGCAGCGTAGGGACTTCCGGCGAGCAGTTCTTC; CDR3: CASSVGTSGEQFF
V: TRBV12-3/TRBV12-4; J: TRBJ2-7; length: 13; D: NA; size: once; DNA: TGTGCCAGCAGTGTAAGGACTGATTACGAGCAGTACTTC; CDR3: CASSVRTDYEQYF
V: TRBV7-9; J: TRBJ1-2; length: 14; D: NA; size: NA; DNA: TGTGCCAGCAGCTTAGTACAGACTAACTATGGCTACACCTTC; CDR3: CASSLVQTNYGYTF
V: TRBV18; J: TRBJ1-2; length: 16; D: TRBD1; size: NA; DNA: TGTGCCAGCTCAGCAGGGACAGGGGGCAGAGACTATGGCTACACCTTC; CDR3: CASSAGTGGRDYGYTF
V: TRBV4-1; J: TRBJ1-2; length: 13; D: NA; size: NA; DNA: TGCGCCAGCAGCCAAGAAGACAGTTATGGCTACACCTTC; CDR3: CASSQEDSYGYTF
V: TRBV9; J: TRBJ2-3; length: 11; D: NA; size: NA; DNA: TGTGCCAGCAGCGCCAGTAATACGCAGTATTTT; CDR3: CASSASNTQYF
V: TRBV11-3; J: TRBJ2-5; length: 18; D: TRBD2; size: NA; DNA: TGTGCCAGCAGCTTACTCTTTGCTAGCGGGAAGTTTGTTGAGACCCAGTACTTC; CDR3: CASSLLFASGKFVETQYF
V: TRBV21-1; J: TRBJ1-1; length: 17; D: NA; size: NA; DNA: TGTGCCAGGGGAATCTCCGGGACAGGGGGTAGGAAGACTGAAGCTTTCTTT; CDR3: CARGISGTGGRKTEAFF
V: TRBV29-1; J: TRBJ1-3; length: 13; D: NA; size: NA; DNA: TGCAGCGTTGACCACAGAACTGGAAACACCATATATTTT; CDR3: CSVDHRTGNTIYF
V: TRBV5-4; J: TRBJ2-1; length: 15; D: TRBD2; size: NA; DNA: TGTGCCAGCAGCTTGGCTAGCGGGAGCCAAAATGAGCAGTTCTTC; CDR3: CASSLASGSQNEQFF
V: TRBV19; J: TRBJ2-2; length: 17; D: TRBD2; size: NA; DNA: TGTGCCAGTAGTTCGGGACTAGCGGGGGCGAACACCGGGGAGCTGTTTTTT; CDR3: CASSSGLAGANTGELFF
V: TRBV7-2; J: TRBJ1-5; length: 15; D: TRBD1; size: NA; DNA: TGTGCCAGCAGCTTGGTCACAGGGGGAGAACAGCCCCAGCATTTT; CDR3: CASSLVTGGEQPQHF
V: TRBV30; J: TRBJ1-1; length: 12; D: TRBD1; size: NA; DNA: TGTGCCTGGAGTGTACAGGGGATTGAAGCTTTCTTT; CDR3: CAWSVQGIEAFF
V: TRBV3-1/TRBV3-2; J: TRBJ1-6; length: 14; D: NA; size: NA; DNA: TGTGCCAGCAGCCAAGAGCCAGGGGCAGCACCCCTCCACTTT; CDR3: CASSQEPGAAPLHF
V: TRBV3-1/TRBV3-2; J: TRBJ1-2; length: 14; D: NA; size: NA; DNA: TGTGCCAGCAGCCAAGACGTCAGGGGCAGAGGCTACACCTTC; CDR3: CASSQDVRGRGYTF
V: TRBV19; J: TRBJ2-7; length: 14; D: TRBD1; size: NA; DNA: TGTGCCACCGAAGGGGGCACGGATACCTACGAGCAGTACTTC; CDR3: CATEGGTDTYEQYF
V: TRBV7-8; J: TRBJ2-1; length: 16; D: NA; size: once; DNA: TGTGCCAGCAGCTTAGATGGGGAGGTCGCGATAAATGAGCAGTTCTTC; CDR3: CASSLDGEVAINEQFF
V: TRBV30; J: TRBJ1-4; length: 14; D: NA; size: NA; DNA: TGTGCCTGGAGTGGAGGCAGGGTAGGCGAAAAACTGTTTTTT; CDR3: CAWSGGRVGEKLFF
V: TRBV4-2; J: TRBJ1-1; length: 13; D: NA; size: NA; DNA: TGTGCCAGCAGCCGGAGCAGGGACACTGAAGCTTTCTTT; CDR3: CASSRSRDTEAFF
V: TRBV28; J: TRBJ1-4; length: 15; D: NA; size: NA; DNA: TGTGCCAGCACCGATCCCGGGACTTTGGGTGAAAAACTGTTTTTT; CDR3: CASTDPGTLGEKLFF
V: TRBV5-6; J: TRBJ2-5; length: 15; D: TRBD2; size: NA; DNA: TGTGCCAGCAGCTTGGGACTAGCGGAACAAGAGACCCAGTACTTC; CDR3: CASSLGLAEQETQYF
V: TRBV5-5; J: TRBJ2-2; length: 16; D: NA; size: NA; DNA: TGTGCCAGCAGCCTAATGGGAGCAGAGAACACCGGGGAGCTGTTTTTT; CDR3: CASSLMGAENTGELFF
V: TRBV3-1/TRBV3-2; J: TRBJ1-1; length: 14; D: NA; size: NA; DNA: TGTGCCAGCAGCCAAGGTCCCGGGGGCACTGAAGCTTTCTTT; CDR3: CASSQGPGGTEAFF
V: TRBV5-1; J: TRBJ2-3; length: 16; D: TRBD2; size: NA; DNA: TGCGCCAGCAGCTTGGAGGCTAGCGGGGGACACAATACGCAGTATTTT; CDR3: CASSLEASGGHNTQYF
V: TRBV28; J: TRBJ2-2; length: 18; D: TRBD2; size: few; DNA: TGTGCCAGCACCCTAATCAATCTAGCGGGGGGCTCCACCGGGGAGCTGTTTTTT; CDR3: CASTLINLAGGSTGELFF
V: TRBV7-2; J: TRBJ2-1; length: 17; D: TRBD2; size: NA; DNA: TGTGCCAGCAGCTTAAGAGCGGGGACTAGCGGATACAATGAGCAGTTCTTC; CDR3: CASSLRAGTSGYNEQFF
V: TRBV4-1; J: TRBJ2-6; length: 17; D: TRBD1; size: NA; DNA: TGCGCCAGCAGCCAACGGGACAGGGGGCCTGGGGCCAACGTCCTGACTTTC; CDR3: CASSQRDRGPGANVLTF
V: TRBV19; J: TRBJ1-2; length: 15; D: NA; size: NA; DNA: TGTGCCAGTAGTATACAGGCCTTCACCGGCTATGGCTACACCTTC; CDR3: CASSIQAFTGYGYTF
V: TRBV25-1; J: TRBJ1-5; length: 14; D: TRBD1; size: many; DNA: TGTGCCAGCAGTGTGACAGGGACTGATCAGCCCCAGCATTTT; CDR3: CASSVTGTDQPQHF
V: TRBV6-5; J: TRBJ1-4; length: 15; D: NA; size: once; DNA: TGTGCCAGCAGTTTCGAACTCGGGACTAATGAAAAACTGTTTTTT; CDR3: CASSFELGTNEKLFF
V: TRBV19; J: TRBJ1-3; length: 16; D: TRBD1; size: NA; DNA: TGTGCCACCACGAGCCGGGACAGGGTGTTTCTGCACACCATATATTTT; CDR3: CATTSRDRVFLHTIYF
V: TRBV10-3; J: TRBJ1-2; length: 11; D: NA; size: NA; DNA: TGTGCCATCAGTGAGACTGGTGGCTACACCTTC; CDR3: CAISETGGYTF
V: TRBV19; J: TRBJ1-1; length: 11; D: NA; size: NA; DNA: TGTGCCAGTAAACGGAGGGGTGAAGCTTTCTTT; CDR3: CASKRRGEAFF
V: TRBV3-1/TRBV3-2; J: TRBJ1-3; length: 18; D: NA; size: NA; DNA: TGTGCCAGCAGCCAAGAACTGACAGGCGTATCTCATGGAAACACCATATATTTT; CDR3: CASSQELTGVSHGNTIYF
V: TRBV6-5; J: TRBJ2-3; length: 16; D: NA; size: NA; DNA: TGTGCCAGCAGTTACTCCCCGGCGGGATCGGCAGATACGCAGTATTTT; CDR3: CASSYSPAGSADTQYF
V: TRBV10-3; J: TRBJ1-3; length: 16; D: NA; size: NA; DNA: TGTGCCATCAGTGAGTCGACCGGGAACCCTGGAAACACCATATATTTT; CDR3: CAISESTGNPGNTIYF
V: TRBV3-1/TRBV3-2; J: TRBJ1-4; length: 15; D: NA; size: NA; DNA: TGTGCCAGCAGCCAAGAATGGGGGCTCGATGAAAAACTGTTTTTT; CDR3: CASSQEWGLDEKLFF